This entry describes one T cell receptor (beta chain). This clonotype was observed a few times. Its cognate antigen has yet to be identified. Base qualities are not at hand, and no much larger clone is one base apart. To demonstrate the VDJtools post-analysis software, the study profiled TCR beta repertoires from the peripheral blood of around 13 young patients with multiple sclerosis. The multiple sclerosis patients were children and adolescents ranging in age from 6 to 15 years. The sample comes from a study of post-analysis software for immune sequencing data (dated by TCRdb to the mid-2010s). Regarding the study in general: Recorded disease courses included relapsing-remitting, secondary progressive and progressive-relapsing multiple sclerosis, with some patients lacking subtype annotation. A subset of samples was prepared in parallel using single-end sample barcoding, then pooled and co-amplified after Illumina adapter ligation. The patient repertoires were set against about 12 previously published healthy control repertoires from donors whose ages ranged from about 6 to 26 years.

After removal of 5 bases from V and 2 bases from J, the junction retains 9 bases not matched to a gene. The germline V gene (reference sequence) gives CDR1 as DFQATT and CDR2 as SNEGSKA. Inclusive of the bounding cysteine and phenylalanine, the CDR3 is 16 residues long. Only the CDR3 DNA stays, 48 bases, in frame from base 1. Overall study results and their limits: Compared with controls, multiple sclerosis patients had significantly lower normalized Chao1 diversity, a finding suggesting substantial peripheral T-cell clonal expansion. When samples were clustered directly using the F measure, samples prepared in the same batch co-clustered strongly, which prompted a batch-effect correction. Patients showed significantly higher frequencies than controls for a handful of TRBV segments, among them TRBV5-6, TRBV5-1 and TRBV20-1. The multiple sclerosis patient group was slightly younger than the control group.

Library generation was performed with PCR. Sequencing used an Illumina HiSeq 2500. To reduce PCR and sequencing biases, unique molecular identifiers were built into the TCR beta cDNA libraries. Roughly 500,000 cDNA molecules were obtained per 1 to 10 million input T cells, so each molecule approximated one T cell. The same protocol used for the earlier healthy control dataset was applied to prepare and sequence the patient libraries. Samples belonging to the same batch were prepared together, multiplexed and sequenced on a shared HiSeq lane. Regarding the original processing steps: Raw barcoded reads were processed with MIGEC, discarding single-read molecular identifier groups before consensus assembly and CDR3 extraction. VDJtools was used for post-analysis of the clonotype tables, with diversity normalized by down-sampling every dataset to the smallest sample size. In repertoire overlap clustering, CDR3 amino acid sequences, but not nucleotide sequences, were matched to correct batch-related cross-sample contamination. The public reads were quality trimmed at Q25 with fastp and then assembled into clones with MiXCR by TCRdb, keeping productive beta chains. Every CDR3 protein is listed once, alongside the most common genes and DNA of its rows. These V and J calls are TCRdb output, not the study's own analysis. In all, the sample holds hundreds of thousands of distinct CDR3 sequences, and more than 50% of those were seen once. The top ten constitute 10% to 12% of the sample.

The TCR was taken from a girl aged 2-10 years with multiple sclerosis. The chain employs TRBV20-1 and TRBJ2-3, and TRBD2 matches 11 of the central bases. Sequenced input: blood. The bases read TGCAGTGCTTCCCTTCGACTAGCGGGGCACACAGATACGCAGTATTTT. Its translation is CSASLRLAGHTDTQYF.